The sequence of this T cell receptor (beta chain) was determined in a study of blood T cell repertoires in COVID-19. Only in-frame clones appear in the TCRdb table, and some are missing; sequencing was by immunoSEQ multiplex PCR. The repertoire holds roughly 220,000 clones, with roughly 85% as singletons. Sequencing used PBMCs or T cells enriched from blood (not recorded which). The sequence was collected from a woman aged 40 to 50 with acute COVID-19.

Written as DNA, the CDR3 is TGTGCCAGCAGTTTATCGGGGGGCGGGAGCTCCTATAATTCACCCCTCCACTTT. Translation: CASSLSGGGSSYNSPLHF. The V and J genes are TRBV27 and TRBJ1-6, with D maybe TRBD1 (6 bases). Trimming cost V 0 bases and J 0 bases, with 12 bases left between them. This CDR3 region has 18 residues. CDR1 is MNHEY, CDR2 SMNVEV, per germline (reference sequence).